This T cell receptor beta chain was found in a study of beta chain features in type 1 diabetes. Broader study findings: Individuals with type 1 diabetes displayed fewer insertions and more deletions at VDJ junctions.

Germline V CDR1 and CDR2: ENHRY, SYGVKD. This CDR3 comprises 13 residues. The V and J ends lost 0 bases and 3 bases respectively, with 6 bases between them. This clone was seen a few times. What it binds is unknown. Distinct nucleotide sequences in the sample also encode this CDR3. Purity (above 95%) was reached by all sorted populations. The whole isolated RNA underwent reverse transcription, so sequencing captured expressed TCRB transcripts. The assay was immunoSEQ multiplex PCR, and TCRdb's table has in-frame clones only and misses some. This table has about 620,000 clones, 15% to 18% appearing once.

Sequenced input: naive CD4+ T cells from blood. The chain couples TRBV10-3 to TRBJ2-7, with D uncertain. This clonotype originated in a man aged 18-30 years in good health. CDR3 in amino acids: CAISESTSYEQYF. For the CDR3, the DNA is TGTGCCATCAGTGAGTCGACGAGCTACGAGCAGTACTTC.